Sequencing of this TCR beta chain was carried out in a study of blood T cell repertoires in COVID-19. Study background: PBMCs, B-cell-depleted T cells, or T cells were the source of the cDNA or gDNA that made up the material.

The germline V gene has CDR1 SGHNT and CDR2 YYREEE (reference sequence). V was pared by 5 bases and J by 5 bases, with 4 bases of the junction left unmatched. This CDR3 comprises 16 residues. The table came from immunoSEQ multiplex PCR; TCRdb's copy has only in-frame clones and leaves some out. The sample includes more than 200,000 clones, around nine tenths of them seen just once. V usage is TRBV5-4 and J usage is TRBJ2-2, with 15 bases fitting TRBD2. The TCR sequence derives from a woman between 50 and 59 years old who had recovered from COVID-19. Material: PBMCs or T cells enriched from blood (not recorded which). The DNA for the CDR3 is TGTGCCAGCAGTGCTGGGACTAGCGGGAGGACCGGGGAGCTGTTTTTT. This encodes CASSAGTSGRTGELFF.